These T cell receptor beta chains were read from a single sample in a study of tumor and adjacent non-tumor tissue in lung cancer. TCRdb fed the multiplex PCR reads into MiXCR, producing one record per CDR3 protein. This sample yields 65,000 to 90,000 distinct CDR3 sequences, of which less than 75% are seen a single time; 10% to 15% belongs to the top ten. Specimen: lung tumor tissue. The receptors shown here come from a woman in her sixties or seventies with non-small cell lung cancer. The CDR3 runs from the conserved cysteine through the conserved F or W. D genes are given only for firm matches. Clone size, where shown, is once, few, many, or a class for clones that have expanded.

>TRBV11-3|-|-|TRBJ1-1
CASSPSHRQANTEAFF
TGTGCCAGCAGCCCTAGCCATCGGCAGGCGAACACTGAAGCTTTCTTT
>TRBV29-1|-|-|TRBJ2-7
CSVVGSGHGITYEQYF
TGCAGCGTTGTGGGGTCTGGGCATGGAATCACCTACGAGCAGTACTTC
>TRBV29-1|-|TRBD1|TRBJ2-7
CSPGQDLGYEQYF
TGCAGCCCCGGACAGGACCTAGGGTATGAGCAGTACTTC
>TRBV6-5|-|-|TRBJ2-5
CASSYSIGEREEIQYF
TGTGCCAGCAGTTACTCGATTGGGGAGAGGGAAGAGATCCAGTACTTC
>TRBV20-1|-|-|TRBJ2-7
CSADPRANATYVQYF
TGCAGTGCCGACCCGCGGGCAAATGCCACCTACGTGCAGTACTTC
>TRBV19|-|-|TRBJ1-5
CASSQTGFSNQPQHF
TGTGCCAGTAGTCAAACAGGGTTCAGTAATCAGCCCCAGCATTTT
>TRBV5-1|many|-|TRBJ1-1
CASSLSGGNTEAFF
TGCGCCAGCAGCTTGTCCGGGGGGAACACTGAAGCTTTCTTT
>TRBV5-1|-|TRBD1|TRBJ2-4
CASSFMTGGWAKNIQYF
TGCGCCAGCAGCTTCATGACAGGGGGGTGGGCCAAAAACATTCAGTACTTC
>TRBV29-1|once|TRBD2|TRBJ2-5
CSAGPSGAYQDNQYF
TGCAGCGCCGGACCTAGCGGGGCGTACCAAGATAACCAGTACTTC
>TRBV5-1|-|-|TRBJ2-3
CASNCTQPQYF
TGCGCCAGCAACTGTACTCAGCCCCAGTATTTT
>TRBV20-1|-|TRBD1|TRBJ2-7
CSARDLTGGIYQQYF
TGCAGTGCTAGAGATTTAACAGGGGGCATCTACCAGCAGTACTTC
>TRBV5-1|once|-|TRBJ2-3
CASSRPSDTQYF
TGCGCCAGCAGTCGTCCTTCAGATACGCAGTATTTT
>TRBV4-2|-|TRBD2|TRBJ2-1
CASSLMTSGSDEQLF
TGTGCCAGCAGCCTGATGACTAGCGGGAGTGATGAGCAGCTCTTC
>TRBV11-2|-|-|TRBJ2-7
CASSLDFATYEHYF
TGTGCCAGCAGCTTAGATTTTGCAACCTACGAGCACTACTTC
>TRBV20-1|many|-|TRBJ2-2
CSALDGGNTGELFF
TGCAGTGCCCTGGACGGGGGGAACACCGGGGAGCTGTTTTTT
>TRBV7-3|once|TRBD2|TRBJ2-2
CTGSLTPSGRNTVELFF
TGTACCGGCAGCTTAACCCCTAGCGGGAGGAACACCGTGGAGCTGTTTTTT